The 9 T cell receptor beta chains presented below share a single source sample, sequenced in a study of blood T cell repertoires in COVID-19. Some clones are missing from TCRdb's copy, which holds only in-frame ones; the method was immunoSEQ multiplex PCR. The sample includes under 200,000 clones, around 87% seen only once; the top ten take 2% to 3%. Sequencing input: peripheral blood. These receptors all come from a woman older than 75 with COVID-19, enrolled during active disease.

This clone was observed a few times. The CDR3 reads CASTISGNTIYF. Written as DNA, the CDR3 is TGTGCCAGCACTATCTCTGGAAACACCATATATTTT. This chain links TRBV6-5 with TRBJ1-3, with D uncertain. Germline CDR1 is MNHEY and CDR2 is SVGAGI. The V end was cut by 7 bases, the J end by 0 bases, with 4 bases between. CDR3 length equals 12 residues.

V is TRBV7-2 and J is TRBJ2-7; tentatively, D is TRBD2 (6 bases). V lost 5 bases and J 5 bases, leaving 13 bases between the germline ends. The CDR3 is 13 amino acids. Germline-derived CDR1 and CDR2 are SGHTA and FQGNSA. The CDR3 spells CASSLGRENEQYF. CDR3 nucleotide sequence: TGTGCCAGCAGCCTGGGGCGGGAAAACGAGCAGTACTTC.

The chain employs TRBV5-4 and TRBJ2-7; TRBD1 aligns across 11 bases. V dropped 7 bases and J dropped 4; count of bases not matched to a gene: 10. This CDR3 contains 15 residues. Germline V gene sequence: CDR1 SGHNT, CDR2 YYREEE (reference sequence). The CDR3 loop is CASLNRTGGIYEQYF. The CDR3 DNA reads TGTGCCAGCCTGAATCGGACAGGGGGCATTTACGAGCAGTACTTC.

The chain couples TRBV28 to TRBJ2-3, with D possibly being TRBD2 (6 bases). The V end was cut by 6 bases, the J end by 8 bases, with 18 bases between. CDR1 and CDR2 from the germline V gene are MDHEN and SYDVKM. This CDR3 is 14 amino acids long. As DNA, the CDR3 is TGTGCCAGCAGGAACCGGGACTTTACCAGTACGCAGTATTTT. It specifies CASRNRDFTSTQYF.

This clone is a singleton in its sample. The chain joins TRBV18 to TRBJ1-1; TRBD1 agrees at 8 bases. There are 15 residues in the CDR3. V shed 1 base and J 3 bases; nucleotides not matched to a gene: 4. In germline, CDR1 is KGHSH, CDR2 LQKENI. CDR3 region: CASSPRRTGYTEAFF. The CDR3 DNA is TGTGCCAGCTCACCACGTCGGACAGGGTACACTGAAGCTTTCTTT.

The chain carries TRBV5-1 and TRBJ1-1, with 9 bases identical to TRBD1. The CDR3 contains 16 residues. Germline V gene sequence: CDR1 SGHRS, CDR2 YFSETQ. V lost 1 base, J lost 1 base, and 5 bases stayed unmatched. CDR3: CASSLWDRDKNTEAFF. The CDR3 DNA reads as TGCGCCAGCAGCTTGTGGGACAGGGATAAGAACACTGAAGCTTTCTTT.

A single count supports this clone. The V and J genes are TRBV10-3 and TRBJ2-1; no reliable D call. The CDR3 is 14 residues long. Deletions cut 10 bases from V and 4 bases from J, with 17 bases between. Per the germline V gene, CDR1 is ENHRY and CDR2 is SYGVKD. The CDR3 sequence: CARTSRRLYNEQFF. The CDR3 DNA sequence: TGTGCCAGAACCTCCCGGCGGCTTTACAATGAGCAGTTCTTC.

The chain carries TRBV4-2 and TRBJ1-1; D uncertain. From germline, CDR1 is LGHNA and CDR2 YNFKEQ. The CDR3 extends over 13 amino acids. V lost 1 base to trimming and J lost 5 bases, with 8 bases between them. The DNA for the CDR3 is TGTGCCAGCAGCCAAGGAATGCGAACTGAAGCTTTCTTT. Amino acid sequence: CASSQGMRTEAFF.

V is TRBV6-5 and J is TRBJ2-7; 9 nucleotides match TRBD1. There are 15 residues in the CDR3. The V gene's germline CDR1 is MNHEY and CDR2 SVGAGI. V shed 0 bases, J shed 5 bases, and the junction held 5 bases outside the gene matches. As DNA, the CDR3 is TGTGCCAGCAGTTACTCGGGGACAGGGTTCGACGAGCAGTACTTC. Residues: CASSYSGTGFDEQYF.